This TCR beta chain was recovered during a study of Graves' ophthalmopathy and Graves' hyperthyroidism. Looked up from germline, CDR1 is SEHNR and CDR2 is FQNEAQ (reference sequence). This CDR3 is built from 15 residues. V lost 6 bases and J 7 bases, leaving 22 bases between the germline ends. RNA transcripts served as template for amplifying TCR beta CDR3 sequences. Second-round multiplex PCR came after first-round RT-PCR with HTBI primers. MiXCR, applied by TCRdb to the multiplex PCR reads, yields one record per CDR3 protein. The sample includes more than 1,000,000 distinct CDR3 sequences, around a third seen only once; the top ten take around 10%.

The chain couples TRBV7-9 to TRBJ2-7; possibly TRBD1 for D (6 bases). This sequence originates from an adult man with Graves' hyperthyroidism. Sequenced sample: peripheral blood or thyroid tissue (not recorded which). The CDR3 coding sequence is TGTGCCAGCAGGCAGGCCGGAACCCCAAGGGGGGAGCAGTACTTC. Its protein product is CASRQAGTPRGEQYF.